These T cell receptor beta chains were read from a single sample in a study of T cell clonotyping in hematopoietic cell transplantation. Method: immunoSEQ multiplex PCR; TCRdb's copy keeps in-frame clones and lacks some. The table includes roughly 2,900 clones, approximately 82% detected once. Sample: peripheral blood mononuclear cells, taken 30 days after allogeneic stem cell transplant. The source of these receptors is a male patient aged 60-69 years who had an allogeneic stem cell transplant, so T cells may come from the graft donor. Some clones in this sample may be carry-over from other donors' samples. The CDR3 runs from the conserved cysteine through the conserved F or W. The D gene is left open where the match is weak. Part of the rows lack a size; the others show once, few, many or a class for expanded clones.

size | D | length | J | V | CDR3 | DNA
- | TRBD1 | 14 | TRBJ2-7 | TRBV28 | CASNQVGQAYEQYF | TGTGCCAGCAACCAAGTCGGACAGGCCTACGAGCAGTACTTC
few | - | 10 | TRBJ2-7 | TRBV10-3 | CAAGFYEQYF | TGTGCCGCCGGATTCTATGAGCAGTACTTC
- | - | 12 | TRBJ2-1 | TRBV9 | CASSVGGHEQFF | TGTGCCAGCAGCGTAGGGGGCCACGAGCAGTTCTTC
- | - | 16 | TRBJ2-4 | TRBV18 | CASSPPQGRGKNIQYF | TGTGCCAGCTCACCACCACAGGGTCGGGGCAAAAACATTCAGTACTTC
- | - | 13 | TRBJ1-2 | TRBV19 | CATYRSPSLGYTF | TGTGCCACCTACCGGAGCCCCTCTTTGGGCTACACCTTC
few | TRBD2 | 14 | TRBJ2-1 | TRBV7-2 | CASSLAAGANEQFF | TGTGCCAGCAGCTTAGCAGCGGGAGCTAATGAGCAGTTCTTC
- | TRBD1 | 13 | TRBJ2-7 | TRBV6-1 | CAIGTGTSYEQYF | TGTGCCATCGGGACAGGGACCTCCTACGAGCAGTACTTC
- | - | 12 | TRBJ2-1 | TRBV30 | CAWGPLYNEQFF | TGTGCCTGGGGGCCACTCTACAATGAGCAGTTCTTC
- | TRBD2 | 16 | TRBJ2-3 | TRBV11-2 | CASSSTSGSGIDTQYF | TGTGCCAGCAGCTCGACTAGCGGGAGCGGGATAGATACGCAGTATTTT
- | TRBD1 | 17 | TRBJ1-4 | TRBV28 | CASSSLTGSVANEKLFF | TGTGCCAGCAGTTCCCTGACAGGGAGTGTAGCTAATGAAAAACTGTTTTTT
- | - | 14 | TRBJ2-5 | TRBV2 | CASSEDAPGETQYF | TGTGCCAGCAGTGAAGACGCCCCAGGGGAGACCCAGTACTTC
- | - | 15 | TRBJ2-7 | TRBV21-1 | CASSKYHRYMVEQYF | TGTGCCAGCAGCAAATACCACCGATATATGGTCGAGCAGTACTTC
- | TRBD1 | 14 | TRBJ2-7 | TRBV7-2 | CASSFTTGPYEQYF | TGTGCCAGCAGCTTCACGACAGGGCCCTACGAGCAGTACTTC
- | - | 13 | TRBJ1-5 | TRBV6-5 | CASSPSPYQPQHF | TGTGCCAGCAGCCCGTCCCCGTATCAGCCCCAGCATTTT
- | TRBD2 | 21 | TRBJ2-1 | TRBV4-2 | CASSQIMTGTSGRGLFNEQFF | TGTGCCAGCAGCCAAATAATGACCGGGACTAGCGGGAGGGGTTTGTTCAATGAGCAGTTCTTC
- | - | 13 | TRBJ1-5 | TRBV30 | CAWSVVVDQPQHF | TGTGCCTGGAGTGTAGTCGTCGATCAGCCCCAGCATTTT
- | TRBD1 | 14 | TRBJ2-7 | TRBV5-1 | CASSRGQSSYEQYF | TGCGCCAGCAGCAGGGGACAGAGCTCCTACGAGCAGTACTTC
- | TRBD1 | 16 | TRBJ2-7 | TRBV19 | CASRPNPGQGAGEQYF | TGTGCCAGCCGCCCGAATCCGGGACAGGGGGCAGGCGAGCAGTACTTC
- | - | 16 | TRBJ1-2 | TRBV5-1 | CASSLGPPGPSYGYTF | TGCGCCAGCAGCTTGGGCCCTCCAGGCCCTTCCTATGGCTACACCTTC
- | - | 13 | TRBJ2-5 | TRBV7-3 | CASSLTGGETQYF | TGTGCCAGCAGCTTAACGGGCGGGGAGACCCAGTACTTC
- | - | 14 | TRBJ1-5 | TRBV7-9 | CASSLGGASQPQHF | TGTGCCAGCAGCTTAGGGGGGGCCAGTCAGCCCCAGCATTTT
- | TRBD1 | 15 | TRBJ1-5 | TRBV7-6 | CASSFGQGAGQPQHF | TGTGCCAGCAGCTTTGGACAGGGGGCCGGGCAGCCCCAGCATTTT
- | - | 13 | TRBJ1-2 | TRBV19 | CASSHGGPGGYTF | TGTGCCAGTAGTCATGGAGGGCCGGGCGGCTACACCTTC
few | - | 15 | TRBJ1-5 | TRBV6-6 | CASSTGGSGNQPQHF | TGTGCCAGCAGTACCGGGGGCTCAGGCAATCAGCCCCAGCATTTT
- | - | 13 | TRBJ2-1 | TRBV19 | CASSGFTYNEQFF | TGTGCCAGTAGCGGGTTTACCTACAATGAGCAGTTCTTC
- | - | 13 | TRBJ1-1 | TRBV29-1 | CSVGSGSDTEAFF | TGCAGCGTTGGATCAGGGTCGGACACTGAAGCTTTCTTT
once | - | 14 | TRBJ1-4 | TRBV30 | CAWTRGTKNEKLFF | TGTGCCTGGACTCGGGGGACTAAGAATGAAAAACTGTTTTTT
few | - | 12 | TRBJ1-3 | TRBV30 | CAWGASGNTIYF | TGTGCCTGGGGGGCCTCTGGAAACACCATATATTTT
once | TRBD2 | 17 | TRBJ2-1 | TRBV4-3 | CASSQDRVAGTYNEQFF | TGCGCCAGCAGCCAAGATCGGGTAGCGGGGACCTACAATGAGCAGTTCTTC
few | - | 13 | TRBJ2-7 | TRBV6-5 | CASSDSGPVEQYF | TGTGCCAGCAGTGACTCGGGACCTGTCGAGCAGTACTTC
- | TRBD2 | 14 | TRBJ2-7 | TRBV5-1 | CASRRASGLYEQYF | TGCGCCAGCAGGCGGGCTAGCGGGCTCTACGAGCAGTACTTC
- | TRBD2 | 15 | TRBJ2-7 | TRBV12-5 | CASGLLIAGLYEQYF | TGTGCTAGTGGTTTGCTAATAGCGGGACTATACGAGCAGTACTTC
- | - | 12 | TRBJ2-1 | TRBV6-1 | CASTSGAGEQFF | TGTGCCAGCACCTCAGGGGCGGGAGAGCAGTTCTTC
- | - | 14 | TRBJ2-5 | TRBV7-2 | CASSLSGQQETQYF | TGTGCCAGCAGCCTAAGCGGGCAACAAGAGACCCAGTACTTC
- | - | 17 | TRBJ2-3 | TRBV30 | CAWSVPGTSRFTDTQYF | TGTGCCTGGAGTGTCCCCGGCACTTCCCGGTTCACAGATACGCAGTATTTT
- | - | 11 | TRBJ2-7 | TRBV10-2 | CASSDGGKQYF | TGCGCCAGCAGTGATGGGGGAAAGCAGTACTTC
- | - | 10 | TRBJ1-2 | TRBV19 | CASKGNGYTF | TGTGCCAGTAAAGGGAATGGCTACACCTTC
- | TRBD2 | 15 | TRBJ2-5 | TRBV29-1 | CSVDASGSNAETQYF | TGCAGCGTTGATGCTAGCGGGAGTAACGCGGAGACCCAGTACTTC
- | TRBD1 | 11 | TRBJ2-7 | TRBV20-1 | CSAQQGYEQYF | TGCAGTGCCCAACAGGGGTACGAGCAGTACTTC
- | - | 13 | TRBJ1-5 | TRBV11-2 | CASSLSFNQPQHF | TGTGCCAGCAGCTTAAGCTTTAATCAGCCCCAGCATTTT
- | - | 14 | TRBJ2-1 | TRBV19 | CASSTGVTYNEQFF | TGTGCCAGTAGTACAGGCGTTACCTACAATGAGCAGTTCTTC
- | - | 13 | TRBJ1-5 | TRBV11-2 | CASSLGIGQPQHF | TGTGCCAGCAGCTTAGGCATTGGACAGCCCCAGCATTTT
- | - | 15 | TRBJ2-2 | TRBV19 | CASSMEQTNTGELFF | TGTGCCAGTAGTATGGAACAGACGAACACCGGGGAGCTGTTTTTT
- | TRBD2 | 15 | TRBJ2-5 | TRBV10-3 | CASCAGLAGGETQYF | TGTGCCAGCTGCGCGGGACTAGCGGGTGGAGAGACCCAGTACTTC
- | TRBD1 | 18 | TRBJ1-5 | TRBV27 | CASSSLQGAEVHDQPQHF | TGTGCCAGCAGTTCACTCCAGGGGGCGGAGGTGCATGATCAGCCCCAGCATTTT
- | - | 15 | TRBJ1-2 | TRBV4-1 | CASSLTLGPNYGYTF | TGCGCCAGCAGCCTTACATTGGGACCTAACTATGGCTACACCTTC
- | - | 11 | TRBJ1-1 | TRBV29-1 | CSAVGSTEAFF | TGCAGCGCTGTGGGGTCCACTGAAGCTTTCTTT
- | - | 15 | TRBJ2-5 | TRBV2 | CASGLGPTVGETQYF | TGTGCCAGCGGCCTGGGCCCTACCGTTGGGGAGACCCAGTACTTC
- | TRBD2 | 17 | TRBJ2-2 | TRBV18 | CASSPSAGGSNTGELFF | TGTGCCAGCTCACCCTCGGCGGGAGGCTCGAACACCGGGGAGCTGTTTTTT
- | - | 13 | TRBJ2-1 | TRBV5-1 | CASSFLQGGEQFF | TGCGCCAGCAGCTTCCTACAGGGCGGAGAGCAGTTCTTC
- | - | 12 | TRBJ2-2 | TRBV4-3 | CASSHETGELFF | TGCGCCAGCAGCCACGAAACCGGGGAGCTGTTTTTT
- | - | 14 | TRBJ1-5 | TRBV30 | CAWSSGVGNQPQHF | TGTGCCTGGAGTTCGGGGGTTGGCAATCAGCCCCAGCATTTT
once | - | 12 | TRBJ1-3 | TRBV25-1 | CASSEGRNTIYF | TGTGCCAGCAGTGAGGGTCGGAACACCATATATTTT
once | TRBD2 | 15 | TRBJ2-3 | TRBV11-3 | CASSLGLASTDTQYF | TGTGCCAGCAGCTTGGGACTAGCGAGCACAGATACGCAGTATTTT
- | - | 16 | TRBJ1-2 | TRBV28 | CASSTLPEAGVYGYTF | TGTGCCAGCAGTACTCTCCCAGAGGCAGGAGTCTATGGCTACACCTTC